A selection of T cell receptor beta chains follows, all from one sample in a study of immune heterogeneity within non-small cell lung tumors. TCRdb fed the multiplex PCR reads into MiXCR, producing one record per CDR3 protein. Among around 3,200 distinct CDR3 sequences, about 22% were seen once, and the ten largest hold approximately 15%. Sequences were obtained from lung tumor tissue. Receptors were obtained from a man aged 55 to 70 with non-small cell lung cancer. CDR3s include the opening cysteine and the closing phenylalanine or tryptophan. Each record gives: J gene, V gene, clone size, D gene, CDR3 protein, CDR3 DNA. A D gene is named only where the DNA matches it firmly. Size is stated for part of the rows, as once, few or many counts, or as a class when the clone is expanded.

>TRBJ2-1|TRBV6-4|many|.
CASSRHGGNEQFF
TGTGCCAGCAGCCGACACGGGGGCAATGAGCAGTTCTTC
>TRBJ2-7|TRBV28|medium-sized|.
CASIKGFGYEQYF
TGTGCCAGCATTAAGGGTTTTGGCTACGAGCAGTACTTC
>TRBJ1-3|TRBV28|medium-sized|TRBD1
CASSTRQGNSGNTIYF
TGTGCCAGCAGCACAAGACAGGGCAACTCTGGAAACACCATATATTTT
>TRBJ2-3|TRBV11-3|large|TRBD2
CASSLSIAGVATDTQYF
TGTGCCAGCAGCTTATCCATAGCGGGAGTGGCCACAGATACGCAGTATTTT
>TRBJ1-1|TRBV6-4|.|.
CASSGGQGTTEAFF
TGTGCCAGCAGTGGCGGTCAGGGTACGACTGAAGCTTTCTTT
>TRBJ2-1|TRBV7-3|medium-sized|.
CASSLTNGAEQFF
TGTGCCAGCAGCTTGACTAACGGGGCTGAGCAGTTCTTC
>TRBJ2-7|TRBV14|medium-sized|TRBD1
CASSQEEELDRRRRAEQYF
TGTGCCAGCAGCCAAGAAGAGGAGTTGGACAGGCGGCGAAGAGCCGAGCAGTACTTC
>TRBJ2-1|TRBV11-1|medium-sized|.
CASSPASNEQFF
TGTGCCAGCAGCCCCGCGAGTAATGAGCAGTTCTTC
>TRBJ2-7|TRBV19|.|.
CASSKLPGEPYEQSF
TGTGCCAGTAGTAAACTACCGGGAGAACCCTACGAGCAGTCCTTC
>TRBJ1-1|TRBV5-4|few|TRBD1
CASRPGGAAEAFF
TGTGCCAGCAGACCAGGGGGCGCGGCAGAAGCTTTCTTT
>TRBJ1-2|TRBV28|medium-sized|.
CASSPTWLGYTF
TGTGCCAGCAGCCCCACCTGGCTTGGCTACACCTTC
>TRBJ2-3|TRBV5-1|.|.
CASSLRPDTQYF
TGCGCCAGCAGCTTGCGGCCAGATACGCAGTATTTT
>TRBJ2-4|TRBV20-1|medium-sized|.
CSARVYPIQYF
TGCAGTGCTAGGGTGTATCCTATTCAGTACTTC
>TRBJ1-1|TRBV5-1|large|.
CASSSDPKTEAFF
TGCGCCAGCAGCTCCGACCCGAAGACTGAAGCTTTCTTT
>TRBJ2-5|TRBV10-1|many|TRBD2
CARAGKGETQYF
TGCGCCAGAGCGGGAAAAGGGGAGACCCAGTACTTC
>TRBJ1-5|TRBV12-3/TRBV12-4|medium-sized|.
CASSLDRQVPSNQPQHF
TGTGCCAGCAGCCTAGACCGACAGGTCCCTAGCAATCAGCCCCAGCATTTT
>TRBJ2-3|TRBV5-4|many|.
CASSGEGGYTDTQYF
TGTGCCAGCAGCGGAGAGGGCGGCTACACAGATACGCAGTATTTT
>TRBJ2-2|TRBV19|medium-sized|TRBD2
CASSLSAGAAVGELFF
TGTGCCAGTAGTCTCTCAGCGGGAGCGGCGGTCGGGGAGCTGTTTTTT
>TRBJ2-1|TRBV27|medium-sized|.
CASSFPGPSNEQFF
TGTGCCAGCAGTTTCCCGGGACCCTCAAATGAGCAGTTCTTC
>TRBJ2-1|TRBV11-1|large|TRBD1
CASSNRQGTGNEQFF
TGTGCCAGCAGCAACCGACAGGGGACGGGCAATGAGCAGTTCTTC
>TRBJ1-1|TRBV27|.|.
CASSLSLSGGGTEAFF
TGTGCCAGCAGTTTGAGTTTGAGTGGGGGGGGCACTGAAGCTTTCTTT
>TRBJ2-3|TRBV19|medium-sized|TRBD2
CASSMRLAGYTDTQYF
TGTGCCAGTAGTATGCGACTAGCGGGATACACAGATACGCAGTATTTT
>TRBJ1-6|TRBV6-2/TRBV6-3|medium-sized|TRBD1
CASSYSRTGNSPLHF
TGTGCCAGCAGTTACTCAAGGACAGGGAATTCACCCCTCCACTTT
>TRBJ2-2|TRBV6-2/TRBV6-3|medium-sized|.
CASSYPAPANTGELFF
TGTGCCAGCAGTTACCCTGCCCCAGCGAACACCGGGGAGCTGTTTTTT
>TRBJ2-3|TRBV7-3|medium-sized|TRBD2
CASSGSSGPAPDTQYF
TGTGCCAGCAGCGGATCTAGCGGGCCGGCTCCAGATACGCAGTATTTT
>TRBJ2-3|TRBV7-8|medium-sized|TRBD2
CASSSESGSRADTQYF
TGTGCCAGCAGCTCCGAAAGCGGGAGCCGTGCAGATACGCAGTATTTT
>TRBJ1-4|TRBV3-1|medium-sized|.
CASSQSGANEKLFF
TGTGCCAGCAGCCAATCAGGGGCTAATGAAAAACTGTTTTTT
>TRBJ1-5|TRBV7-2|medium-sized|.
CASSLRVNQPQHF
TGTGCCAGCAGCTTGAGGGTTAATCAGCCCCAGCATTTT
>TRBJ2-1|TRBV27|medium-sized|.
CASSFPSGEQFF
TGTGCCAGCAGTTTCCCGTCGGGTGAGCAGTTCTTC
>TRBJ2-5|TRBV9|many|.
CASSVGVAQETQYF
TGTGCCAGCAGCGTAGGAGTAGCCCAAGAGACCCAGTACTTC
>TRBJ2-7|TRBV3-1|.|.
CASSQDLASREQYF
TGTGCCAGCAGCCAAGATCTTGCTTCCCGCGAGCAGTACTTC
>TRBJ2-7|TRBV5-1|medium-sized|.
CASSLARQGIEQYF
TGCGCCAGCAGCTTGGCCAGGCAGGGAATCGAGCAGTACTTC
>TRBJ2-1|TRBV5-6|.|.
CASSVGGRASYNEQFF
TGTGCCAGCAGCGTTGGGGGCAGGGCGTCCTACAATGAGCAGTTCTTC
>TRBJ2-2|TRBV9|medium-sized|.
CASSVAGSTGELFF
TGTGCCAGCAGCGTAGCAGGATCCACCGGGGAGCTGTTTTTT
>TRBJ1-1|TRBV5-6|medium-sized|.
CASSLWGIGSEAFF
TGTGCCAGCAGCTTGTGGGGAATTGGTTCTGAAGCTTTCTTT
>TRBJ2-7|TRBV7-2|medium-sized|TRBD2
CASSFPTSGRATYEQYF
TGTGCCAGCAGCTTTCCGACTAGCGGGAGGGCCACCTACGAGCAGTACTTC
>TRBJ2-2|TRBV6-1|large|.
CASTSNSGQNTGELFF
TGTGCCAGCACATCGAATAGCGGACAGAACACCGGGGAGCTGTTTTTT
>TRBJ2-4|TRBV4-1|few|.
CASSQDGLGRVAAKNIQYF
TGCGCCAGCAGCCAAGATGGTTTAGGAAGGGTCGCGGCCAAAAACATTCAGTACTTC
>TRBJ1-2|TRBV27|medium-sized|.
CASRPGGRISYGYTF
TGTGCCAGCAGGCCCGGAGGTAGGATCTCCTATGGCTACACCTTC
>TRBJ2-5|TRBV27|few|.
CASNQRAKETQYF
TGTGCCAGCAATCAAAGAGCGAAAGAGACCCAGTACTTC
>TRBJ2-1|TRBV24-1|.|TRBD2
CATSALGLAGGAEQFF
TGTGCCACCAGTGCCCTGGGACTAGCGGGAGGGGCTGAGCAGTTCTTC
>TRBJ2-7|TRBV28|few|.
CARLLRTEREYEQYF
TGTGCCCGATTATTGAGGACTGAGAGGGAATACGAGCAGTACTTC